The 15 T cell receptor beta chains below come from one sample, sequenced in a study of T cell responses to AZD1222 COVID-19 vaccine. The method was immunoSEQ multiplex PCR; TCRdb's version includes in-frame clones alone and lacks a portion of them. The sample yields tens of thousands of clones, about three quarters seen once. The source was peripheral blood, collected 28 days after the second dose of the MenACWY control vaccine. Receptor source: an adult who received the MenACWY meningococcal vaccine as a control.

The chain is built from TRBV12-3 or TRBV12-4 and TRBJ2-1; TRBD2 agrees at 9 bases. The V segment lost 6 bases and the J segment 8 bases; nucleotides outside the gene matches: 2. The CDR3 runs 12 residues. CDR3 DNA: TGTGCCAGCAGGGGGACTAGCTATGAGCAGTTCTTC. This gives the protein CASRGTSYEQFF.

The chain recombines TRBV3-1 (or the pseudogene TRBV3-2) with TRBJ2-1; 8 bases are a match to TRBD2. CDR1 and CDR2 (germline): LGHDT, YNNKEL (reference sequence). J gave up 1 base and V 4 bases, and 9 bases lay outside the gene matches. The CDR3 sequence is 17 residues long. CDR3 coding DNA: TGTGCCAGCAGCCCCACCGGGGGGGCCCAGTCCTACAATGAGCAGTTCTTC. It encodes CASSPTGGAQSYNEQFF.

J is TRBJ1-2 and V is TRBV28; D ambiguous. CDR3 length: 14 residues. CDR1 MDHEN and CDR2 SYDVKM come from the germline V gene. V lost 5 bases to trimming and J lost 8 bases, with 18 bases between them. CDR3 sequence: CASSPGPPLRGYTF. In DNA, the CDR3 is TGTGCCAGCAGTCCTGGGCCTCCCTTGCGAGGCTACACCTTC.

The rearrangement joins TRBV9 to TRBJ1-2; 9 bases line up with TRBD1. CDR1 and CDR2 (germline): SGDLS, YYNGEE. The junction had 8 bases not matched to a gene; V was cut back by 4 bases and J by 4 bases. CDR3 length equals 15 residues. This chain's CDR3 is CASSSTGGEGYGYTF. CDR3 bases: TGTGCCAGCAGCTCCACAGGGGGCGAGGGCTATGGCTACACCTTC.

The CDR3 region is CASSQGDEQYF. CDR3 sequence (DNA): TGTGCCAGCAGCCAAGGGGACGAGCAGTACTTC. This chain uses TRBV7-2 with TRBJ2-7; TRBD1 might be the D (5 bases). Trimming took off 5 bases at V and 5 bases at J, with 7 bases between the two ends. The germline gives CDR1 SGHTA, CDR2 FQGNSA. The CDR3 runs 11 residues.

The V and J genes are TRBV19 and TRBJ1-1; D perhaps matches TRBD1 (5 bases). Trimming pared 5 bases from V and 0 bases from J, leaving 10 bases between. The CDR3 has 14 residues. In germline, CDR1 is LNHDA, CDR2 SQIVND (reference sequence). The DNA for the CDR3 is TGTGCCAGTAGTCAGGGACGGATGAACACTGAAGCTTTCTTT. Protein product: CASSQGRMNTEAFF.

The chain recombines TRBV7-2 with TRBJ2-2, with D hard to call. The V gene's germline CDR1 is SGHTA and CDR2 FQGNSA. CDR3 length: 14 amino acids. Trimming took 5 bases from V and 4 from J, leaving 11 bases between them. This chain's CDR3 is CASSPDHFTGELFF. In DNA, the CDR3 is TGTGCCAGCAGCCCGGACCATTTCACCGGGGAGCTGTTTTTT.

CDR3 coding DNA: TGTGCCAGCAGTGAAGACGGCATATACGAGCAGTACTTC. Amino acid sequence: CASSEDGIYEQYF. V gene TRBV2 combines with J gene TRBJ2-7; D gene uncertain. This CDR3 is 13 amino acids long. Trimming took off 1 base at V and 4 bases at J, with 8 bases between the two ends. CDR1 is SNHLY and CDR2 is FYNNEI in the germline V gene.

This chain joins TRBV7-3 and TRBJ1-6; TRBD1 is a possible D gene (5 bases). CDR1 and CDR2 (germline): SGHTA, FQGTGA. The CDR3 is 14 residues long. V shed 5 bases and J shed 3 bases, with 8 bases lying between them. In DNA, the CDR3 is TGTGCCAGCAGCCGGGACGGCTATAATTCACCCCTCCACTTT. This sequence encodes CASSRDGYNSPLHF. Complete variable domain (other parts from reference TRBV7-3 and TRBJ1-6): GAGVSQTPSNKVTEKGKYVELRCDPISGHTALYWYRQSLGQGPEFLIYFQGTGAADDSGLPNDRFFAVRPEGSVSTLKIQRTERGDSAVYLCASSRDGYNSPLHFGNGTRLTVT.

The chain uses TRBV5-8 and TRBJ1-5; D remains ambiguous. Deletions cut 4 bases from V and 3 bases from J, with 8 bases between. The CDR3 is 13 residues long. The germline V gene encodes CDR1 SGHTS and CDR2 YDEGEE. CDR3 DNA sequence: TGTGCCAGCAGCGCCCGGTCCAATCAGCCCCAGCATTTT. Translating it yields CASSARSNQPQHF.

CDR3 amino acids: CASSLIGSVAGKDTQYF. The CDR3 coding sequence is TGTGCCAGCAGCTTAATCGGGTCGGTAGCGGGAAAAGATACGCAGTATTTT. The chain couples TRBV7-3 to TRBJ2-3; 8 nucleotides match TRBD2. J lost 5 bases, V lost 1 base, and 11 bases had no gene match. CDR3 length: 17 residues. CDR1 is SGHTA and CDR2 is FQGTGA in the germline V gene.

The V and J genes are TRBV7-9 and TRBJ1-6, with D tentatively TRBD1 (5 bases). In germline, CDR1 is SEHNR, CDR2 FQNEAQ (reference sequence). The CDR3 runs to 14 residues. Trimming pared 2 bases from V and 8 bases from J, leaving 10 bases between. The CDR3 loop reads CASSLSGPHSPLHF. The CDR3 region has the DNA TGTGCCAGCAGCTTATCGGGACCCCATTCACCCCTCCACTTT. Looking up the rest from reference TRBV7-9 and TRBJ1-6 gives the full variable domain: DTGVSQNPRHKITKRGQNVTFRCDPISEHNRLYWYRQTLGQGPEFLTYFQNEAQLEKSRLLSDRFSAERPKGSFSTLEIQRTEQGDSAMYLCASSLSGPHSPLHFGNGTRLTVT.

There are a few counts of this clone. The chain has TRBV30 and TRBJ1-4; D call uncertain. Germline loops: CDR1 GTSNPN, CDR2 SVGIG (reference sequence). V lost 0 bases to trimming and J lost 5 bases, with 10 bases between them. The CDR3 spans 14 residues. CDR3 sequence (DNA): TGTGCCTGGAGTGTCGGCGGTGTCAATGAAAAACTGTTTTTT. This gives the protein CAWSVGGVNEKLFF.

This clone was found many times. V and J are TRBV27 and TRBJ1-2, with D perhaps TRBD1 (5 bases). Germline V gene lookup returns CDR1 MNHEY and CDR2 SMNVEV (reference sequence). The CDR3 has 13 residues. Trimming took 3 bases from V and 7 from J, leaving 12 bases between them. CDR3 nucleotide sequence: TGTGCCAGCAGTTTCGCGGGGCAAATTGGCTACACCTTC. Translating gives CASSFAGQIGYTF.

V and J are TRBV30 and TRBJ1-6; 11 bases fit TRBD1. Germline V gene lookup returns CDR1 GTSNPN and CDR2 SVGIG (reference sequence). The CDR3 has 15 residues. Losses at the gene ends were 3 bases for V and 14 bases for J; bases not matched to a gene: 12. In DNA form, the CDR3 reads TGTGCCTGGAGCGCCGGGACAGGGGGATCCGGGGCCCTCCACTTT. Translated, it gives CAWSAGTGGSGALHF.